Following are 25 T cell receptor beta chains from one sample sequenced in a study of T cells in Graves' hyperthyroidism and ophthalmopathy. There were TCR beta CDR3 regions amplified from RNA transcripts. First-round RT-PCR of the TCR CDR3 relied on the HTBI primer set. TCRdb re-called the multiplex PCR reads with MiXCR, one entry per CDR3 protein. This sample has 500,000 to 700,000 distinct CDR3 sequences; around 17% occur once, and the top ten carry 15% to 20%. The sequencing input was blood. These receptor sequences come from a woman under 30 with Graves' hyperthyroidism.

In its sample, this clonotype was seen many times. The rearrangement links TRBV18 to TRBJ2-1; D is undetermined. The V gene lost 0 bases and the J gene lost 5 bases, with 5 bases spanning the gap. This CDR3 has 13 residues. Germline values: CDR1 KGHSH, CDR2 LQKENI. CDR3 sequence reads: CASSPPNNNEQFF. The DNA for the CDR3 is TGTGCCAGCTCACCACCGAACAACAATGAGCAGTTCTTC. The whole variable domain, filled in from reference TRBV18 and TRBJ2-1, reads NAGVMQNPRHLVRRRGQEARLRCSPMKGHSHVYWYRQLPEEGLKFMVYLQKENIIDESGMPKERFSAEFPKEGPSILRIQQVVRGDSAAYFCASSPPNNNEQFFGPGTRLTVL.

This clonotype has a count of ten or more. This chain uses TRBV2 with TRBJ2-7; perhaps TRBD1 as D (7 bases). The germline CDR1 and CDR2 sequences are SNHLY and FYNNEI. This CDR3 is 16 amino acids long. Trimming stripped 3 bases from V and 2 bases from J, with 17 bases between. The CDR3 loop is CASSDSAGTDAYEQYF. The CDR3 DNA sequence: TGTGCCAGCAGTGACTCTGCGGGGACAGACGCCTACGAGCAGTACTTC.

There are a few counts of this clonotype. The chain recombines TRBV20-1 with TRBJ1-2, with D uncertain. Trimming left V 0 bases short and J 4 bases short, with 12 bases between. Germline lookup yields CDR1 DFQATT and CDR2 SNEGSKA (reference sequence). The CDR3 consists of 14 residues. CDR3 sequence reads: CSARDSRTAYGYTF. CDR3 DNA: TGCAGTGCTAGAGATTCTCGGACGGCCTATGGCTACACCTTC.

Worth noting for this clonotype: This may be a read error: a much more frequent sequence differs by one nucleotide. This chain uses TRBV11-2 with TRBJ2-5, with 10 bases matching TRBD2. The CDR3 runs to 15 residues. Per germline, CDR1 SGHAT and CDR2 FQNNGV. Here the CDR3 reads CASSSLGLAGEIQYF. CDR3 nucleotides: TGTGCCAGCAGCTCCCTGGGGCTAGCGGGAGAGATCCAGTACTTC.

V and J are TRBV30 and TRBJ2-1; 12 nucleotides agree with TRBD2. Germline assignment: CDR1 GTSNPN and CDR2 SVGIG (reference sequence). The CDR3 covers 17 residues. V shed 3 bases, J shed 2 bases, and the junction held 8 bases outside the gene matches. The CDR3 sequence is CAWRPSGRARAYNEQFF. CDR3 in DNA: TGTGCCTGGAGACCTAGCGGGAGGGCCAGGGCCTACAATGAGCAGTTCTTC.

The V call is TRBV11-3, the J call TRBJ2-4; 8 positions match TRBD2. J lost 6 bases, V lost 4 bases, and 11 bases had no gene match. The CDR3 is 16 residues long. Looked up from germline, CDR1 is SGHNT and CDR2 is YENEEA. The CDR3 nucleotides read TGTGCCAGCAGCTCCAATGCGGGGGCGGGGGGAAACATTCAGTACTTC. Protein: CASSSNAGAGGNIQYF.

This clonotype occurred a few times. V gene TRBV10-1 combines with J gene TRBJ2-2; D might be TRBD2 (5 bases). CDR3 length equals 14 residues. Looked up from germline, CDR1 is WNHNN and CDR2 is SYGVQD (reference sequence). Trimming left V 4 bases short and J 5 bases short, with 11 bases between. The CDR3: CASSVATTTGELFF. The CDR3 DNA follows: TGCGCCAGCAGTGTAGCGACTACGACCGGGGAGCTGTTTTTT.

This clonotype came up a few times. The chain links TRBV7-2 to TRBJ2-3; 13 nucleotides align to TRBD2. The CDR3 has 15 amino acids. The germline V gene has CDR1 SGHTA and CDR2 FQGNSA. The J segment lost 6 bases and the V segment lost 2 bases, leaving 2 bases of the junction unmatched. CDR3 in amino acids: CASSLPLAGGDTQYF. CDR3 bases: TGTGCCAGCAGCTTACCACTAGCGGGGGGGGATACGCAGTATTTT.

V and J are TRBV7-2 and TRBJ2-3; D not certain. The CDR3 length is 15 residues. Trimming cost V 4 bases and J 1 base, with 12 bases left between them. The germline CDR1 and CDR2 sequences are SGHTA and FQGNSA. This CDR3 reads CASSSDSAGTDTQYF. The CDR3 DNA is TGTGCCAGCAGCTCAGACTCCGCTGGCACAGATACGCAGTATTTT.

This clonotype was found a few times. The chain is built from TRBV6-1 and TRBJ1-3, with a weak D call TRBD1 (6 bases). Germline V CDR1 and CDR2: MNHNS, SASEGT. V was clipped by 5 bases and J by 0 bases, with 14 bases between them. This CDR3 is 16 amino acids long. In DNA, the CDR3 is TGTGCCAGCAGTTTTGTACAGGGCAACTCTGGAAACACCATATATTTT. Translating gives CASSFVQGNSGNTIYF.

The J gene is TRBJ2-2, the V gene TRBV6-5; 7 bases agree with TRBD1. CDR3 length: 16 amino acids. With 0 bases clipped from V and 1 base from J, the junction kept 2 bases outside the gene matches. Germline assignment: CDR1 MNHEY and CDR2 SVGAGI. For the CDR3, the DNA is TGTGCCAGCAGTTACTCGTCAGGGGGGAACACCGGGGAGCTGTTTTTT. This gives the protein CASSYSSGGNTGELFF.

This clonotype was seen a handful of times. The V call is TRBV7-2, the J call TRBJ2-2; TRBD2 aligns across 11 bases. V was clipped by 2 bases and J by 2 bases; unmatched bases: 7. This CDR3 comprises 18 residues. The germline V gene has CDR1 SGHTA and CDR2 FQGNSA. The CDR3 DNA follows: TGTGCCAGCAGCTTATTAGCGGGGGGGCCGCCAAACACCGGGGAGCTGTTTTTT. It is translated as CASSLLAGGPPNTGELFF.

This clonotype was detected ten times or more. The rearrangement joins TRBV5-1 to TRBJ1-1; perhaps TRBD1 as D (6 bases). The length of the CDR3 is 15 residues. In germline, CDR1 is SGHRS, CDR2 YFSETQ. V lost 4 bases and J 1 base, leaving 14 bases between the germline ends. The chain's CDR3 is CASSIHRAGNTEAFF. CDR3 coding DNA: TGCGCCAGCAGCATCCACAGGGCGGGGAACACTGAAGCTTTCTTT.

There are many counts of this clonotype. The chain is built from TRBV7-8 and TRBJ1-5, with 7 positions matching TRBD1. CDR1 is SGHVS and CDR2 is FQNEAQ in the germline V gene. V lost 1 base to trimming and J lost 2 bases; unmatched junction nucleotides: 5. CDR3 length: 16 residues. The CDR3 region is CASSLGAGGGNQPQHF. For the CDR3, the DNA is TGTGCCAGCAGCTTAGGGGCAGGGGGAGGCAATCAGCCCCAGCATTTT. Full variable domain (missing parts from reference TRBV7-8 and TRBJ1-5): GAGVSQSPRYKVAKRGQDVALRCDPISGHVSLFWYQQALGQGPEFLTYFQNEAQLDKSGLPSDRFFAERPEGSVSTLKIQRTQQEDSAVYLCASSLGAGGGNQPQHFGDGTRLSIL.

This clonotype was detected many times. The gene calls are TRBV20-1 and TRBJ2-1; possibly TRBD2 for D (5 bases). CDR3 size: 14 residues. Germline V gene lookup returns CDR1 DFQATT and CDR2 SNEGSKA (reference sequence). The V gene lost 0 bases and the J gene lost 10 bases, with 16 bases spanning the gap. The CDR3 nucleotides read TGCAGTGCTAGAGAAGCGGTAGTCCCGAACGAGCAGTTCTTC. Amino acid sequence: CSAREAVVPNEQFF.

This clonotype has a count of ten or more. The V call is TRBV18, the J call TRBJ2-7; no firm D call. The V and J ends lost 6 bases and 2 bases respectively, with 8 bases between them. The CDR3 loop spans 12 amino acids. CDR1 KGHSH and CDR2 LQKENI come from the germline V gene. In nucleotides, the CDR3 is TGTGCCAGCTCCACTTCCGCCTACGAGCAGTACTTC. Translation gives CASSTSAYEQYF.

The genes are TRBV19 and TRBJ2-5; D is unclear. The V end was cut by 5 bases, the J end by 3 bases, with 13 bases between. CDR1 is LNHDA, CDR2 SQIVND, per germline (reference sequence). CDR3 length: 14 amino acids. Written as DNA, the CDR3 is TGTGCCAGTAGTGTCCATGGACGGGAAGAGACCCAGTACTTC. It encodes CASSVHGREETQYF.

Of note for this clonotype: This may be a read error: a much more frequent sequence differs by one nucleotide. This chain joins TRBV12-3 or TRBV12-4 and TRBJ2-2, with TRBD2 as a possible D gene (5 bases). V was cut by 3 bases and J by 8 bases, with 7 bases left in between. CDR3 length equals 12 residues. CDR3: CASSFGEGELFF. In nucleotides, the CDR3 is TGTGCCAGCAGTTTCGGGGAGGGGGAGCTGTTTTTT.

In this sample, this clonotype turned up a few times. The chain links TRBV25-1 to TRBJ2-1; 7 bases are a match to TRBD2. V lost 10 bases and J lost 5; bases outside the gene matches: 11. Germline V gene sequence: CDR1 MGHDK, CDR2 SYGVNS. The CDR3 is 14 residues long. The CDR3 protein is CATLPMGGDNEQFF. DNA of the CDR3: TGTGCCACCCTCCCGATGGGAGGGGACAATGAGCAGTTCTTC.

This clonotype was seen at least ten times. The V call is TRBV20-1, the J call TRBJ2-3; 12 bases are shared with TRBD2. The CDR3 spans 15 residues. Germline values: CDR1 DFQATT, CDR2 SNEGSKA (reference sequence). V shed 3 bases and J 6 bases; nucleotides not matched to a gene: 7. The CDR3 is CSASTSGRLMDTQYF. The CDR3 bases are TGCAGTGCTAGTACTAGCGGGAGGTTGATGGATACGCAGTATTTT.

The CDR3 region is CASTPGSGDPRGDTQYF. In DNA form, the CDR3 reads TGTGCCAGCACCCCCGGTAGCGGGGATCCGAGGGGGGATACGCAGTATTTT. This chain links TRBV7-3 with TRBJ2-3; 8 bases are a match to TRBD2. This CDR3 has 17 residues. The germline CDR1 and CDR2 sequences are SGHTA and FQGTGA. V lost 7 bases to trimming and J lost 6 bases; unmatched junction nucleotides: 18.

This clonotype appeared many times. This chain uses TRBV20-1 with TRBJ2-1; D is ambiguous. Germline values: CDR1 DFQATT, CDR2 SNEGSKA (reference sequence). The CDR3 loop spans 13 amino acids. V was cut by 0 bases and J by 4 bases, with 7 bases left in between. The CDR3 protein is CSARDGVYNEQFF. The DNA for the CDR3 is TGCAGTGCTAGAGATGGGGTATACAATGAGCAGTTCTTC.

The J gene is TRBJ2-2, the V gene TRBV5-1, with D perhaps matching TRBD2 (5 bases). Trimming removed 4 bases at V and 6 bases at J, with 13 bases between. Germline lookup yields CDR1 SGHRS and CDR2 YFSETQ. This CDR3 has 14 residues. The CDR3 bases are TGCGCCAGCAGCCCCCGGGGAAGCTCCGGGGAGCTGTTTTTT. Residues: CASSPRGSSGELFF.

This clonotype was detected many times. This rearrangement joins TRBV12-3 or TRBV12-4 to TRBJ1-1, with a possible D match to TRBD1 (5 bases). With 6 bases removed from V and 3 bases from J, the gap between germline ends came to 17 bases. The CDR3 covers 15 residues. CDR3 amino acids: CASRSVRGFDTEAFF. In DNA form, the CDR3 reads TGTGCCAGCAGATCGGTACGGGGCTTCGACACTGAAGCTTTCTTT.

This clonotype came up a few times. The chain couples TRBV28 to TRBJ1-1; 10 bases map to TRBD1. CDR3 length: 11 amino acids. Germline V gene lookup returns CDR1 MDHEN and CDR2 SYDVKM. Trimming removed 6 bases from V and 11 bases from J; junction bases left unmatched: 3. The CDR3 coding sequence is TGTGCCAGCAGCTCGGACAGGGGGGCTTTCTTT. This encodes CASSSDRGAFF.